This entry lists 21 T cell receptor beta chains sequenced from one sample in a study of blood T cells in healthy people across ages. Sample-barcoded 5' priming and a J-beta primer mix drove a second PCR of roughly 7 to 11 cycles. One entry per CDR3 protein, called by TCRdb with MiXCR from the 5' RACE reads. The sample yields around 1,800,000 distinct CDR3 sequences, about two fifths seen once. The sample was blood. The receptors here all came from a human donor in good health.

The chain employs TRBV29-1 and TRBJ2-1; D is possibly TRBD1 (6 bases). Trimming took 7 bases from V and 3 from J, leaving 22 bases between them. The CDR3 spans 16 residues. Germline CDR1 and CDR2: SQVTM and ANQGSEA. DNA for the CDR3: TGCAGCGGTGATTCCCGAACAGGGATTCACTACAATGAGCAGTTCTTC. This gives the protein CSGDSRTGIHYNEQFF.

This sequence joins TRBV6-2 or TRBV6-3 and TRBJ2-5; D is ambiguous. Germline CDR1 MNHEY, CDR2 SVGEGT. The V end was cut by 5 bases, the J end by 3 bases, with 13 bases between. The CDR3 has 14 amino acids. The CDR3 DNA sequence: TGTGCCAGCAGTAAACAACCCCTGGAAGAGACCCAGTACTTC. It specifies CASSKQPLEETQYF.

The chain has TRBV4-2 and TRBJ2-4; 9 nucleotides align to TRBD2. The V and J ends lost 0 bases and 0 bases, in that order; junction bases with no gene match: 9. The CDR3 is made up of 19 amino acids. Germline V gene lookup returns CDR1 LGHNA and CDR2 YNFKEQ. The CDR3 protein is CASSQEVASGVLAKNIQYF. The CDR3, as DNA: TGTGCCAGCAGCCAAGAAGTGGCTAGCGGGGTTCTAGCCAAAAACATTCAGTACTTC.

In its sample, this clonotype was seen once. The rearrangement joins TRBV27 to TRBJ1-1; D is uncertain. The CDR3 is 15 amino acids. Trimming pared 5 bases from V and 0 bases from J, leaving 13 bases between. Germline loops: CDR1 MNHEY, CDR2 SMNVEV (reference sequence). The DNA of the CDR3 is TGTGCCAGCAGTATGTTGACTAACTTGAACACTGAAGCTTTCTTT. Translated, it gives CASSMLTNLNTEAFF.

This clonotype was detected a few times. The V gene is TRBV4-3, the J gene TRBJ1-2; D remains unclear. Trimming shortened V by 1 base and J by 7 bases, and 13 bases separated the two germline ends. CDR1 and CDR2 (germline): LGHNA, YSLEER. CDR3 length: 14 amino acids. The CDR3 bases are TGCGCCAGCAGCCAAGTGGAAGGGTTCGGTGGCTACACCTTC. Residues: CASSQVEGFGGYTF.

There are a few counts of this clonotype. An end of the junction differs from the germline gene, which may be a read error. This chain links TRBV10-3 with TRBJ2-3; either TRBD1 or TRBD2 may fit D (6 bases each). Germline CDR1 and CDR2: ENHRY and SYGVKD. The CDR3 is 17 amino acids. In nucleotides, the CDR3 is TGTGCCATCAGTGAGTCGCCCGGGGGCCAGAGCACAGATGCGCAGTATTTT. This gives the protein CAISESPGGQSTDAQYF.

This chain links TRBV20-1 with TRBJ2-5; 7 bases are a match to TRBD2. The germline V gene has CDR1 DFQATT and CDR2 SNEGSKA (reference sequence). The CDR3 loop spans 16 amino acids. With 0 bases clipped from V and 5 bases from J, the junction kept 12 bases outside the gene matches. The CDR3 region has the DNA TGCAGTGCTAGAGACAGCGGGACCGGGGCTGGGGAGACCCAGTACTTC. It encodes CSARDSGTGAGETQYF.

This chain joins TRBV20-1 and TRBJ2-7, with 11 positions matching TRBD1. CDR3 size: 13 residues. CDR1 and CDR2 from the germline V gene are DFQATT and SNEGSKA (reference sequence). The junction had 7 bases not matched to a gene; V was cut back by 5 bases and J by 7 bases. CDR3 sequence: CSASGTGGNEQYF. The CDR3 coding sequence is TGCAGTGCTTCCGGGACAGGGGGTAATGAGCAGTACTTC.

J is TRBJ1-1 and V is TRBV28; maybe TRBD1 (5 bases). The germline V and J ends were trimmed by 6 bases and 11 bases, with 13 bases remaining between them. The CDR3 is 11 amino acids. From germline, CDR1 is MDHEN and CDR2 SYDVKM. In DNA, the CDR3 is TGTGCCAGCAGCCTCGGGGGGTATGCTTTCTTT. It encodes CASSLGGYAFF.

This clonotype was counted between two and nine times. This rearrangement joins TRBV7-6 to TRBJ2-1; maybe TRBD2 (5 bases). Per the germline V gene, CDR1 is SGHVS and CDR2 is FNYEAQ. The CDR3 has 14 amino acids. Trimming removed 5 bases from V and 10 bases from J, with 18 bases in between. DNA of the CDR3: TGTGCCAGCAGCCTCGGCGGGTCAATAGGCGAGCAGTTCTTC. This translates into CASSLGGSIGEQFF.

The rearrangement joins TRBV7-2 to TRBJ2-1; TRBD1 matches at 7 bases. Germline V lookup: CDR1 SGHTA, CDR2 FQGNSA. V trimming: 1 base; J trimming: 1 base; junction bases outside the gene matches: 4. CDR3 size: 16 residues. The CDR3 DNA sequence: TGTGCCAGCAGCTTAGTTGGGGACAGATCCTACAATGAGCAGTTCTTC. This encodes CASSLVGDRSYNEQFF. Together with reference TRBV7-2 and TRBJ2-1, the CDR3 gives the full variable domain: GAGVSQSPSNKVTEKGKDVELRCDPISGHTALYWYRQSLGQGLEFLIYFQGNSAPDKSGLPSDRFSAERTGGSVSTLTIQRTQQEDSAVYLCASSLVGDRSYNEQFFGPGTRLTVL.

This clonotype has a handful of counts. The chain uses TRBV3-1 and TRBJ2-5, with D possibly matching TRBD1 (6 bases). CDR3 length equals 14 residues. Trimming took off 3 bases at V and 4 bases at J, with 12 bases between the two ends. CDR1 is LGHDT, CDR2 YNNKEL, per germline (reference sequence). CDR3 in amino acids: CASSHRGWGETQYF. The CDR3 nucleotides read TGTGCCAGCAGCCACAGGGGTTGGGGAGAGACCCAGTACTTC.

The chain joins TRBV12-3 or TRBV12-4 to TRBJ1-1, with a tentative D call TRBD1 (6 bases). The CDR3 runs to 14 residues. The V end was cut by 3 bases, the J end by 5 bases, with 13 bases between. CDR3 sequence (DNA): TGTGCCAGCAGTTTGAGGCAGGGGTTGACTGAAGCTTTCTTT. Translating it yields CASSLRQGLTEAFF.

The chain employs TRBV7-6 and TRBJ2-5; D is unresolved. This CDR3 has 14 residues. The germline gives CDR1 SGHVS, CDR2 FNYEAQ. Deletions cut 6 bases from V and 0 bases from J, with 11 bases between. The CDR3 loop is CASSKRQNQETQYF. CDR3 bases: TGTGCCAGCAGTAAGCGACAAAACCAAGAGACCCAGTACTTC. Using reference TRBV7-6 and TRBJ2-5 for the parts outside the CDR3, the full variable domain is GAGVSQSPRYKVTKRGQDVALRCDPISGHVSLYWYRQALGQGPEFLTYFNYEAQQDKSGLPNDRFSAERPEGSISTLTIQRTEQRDSAMYRCASSKRQNQETQYFGPGTRLLVL.

This rearrangement joins TRBV7-6 to TRBJ2-1, with D uncertain. Germline CDR1 is SGHVS and CDR2 is FNYEAQ. The CDR3 runs 14 residues. Between the trimmed V and J ends, which lost 0 bases and 4 bases, there was a span of 7 bases. In DNA form, the CDR3 reads TGTGCCAGCAGCTTAGCTCCAGATTACAATGAGCAGTTCTTC. It is translated as CASSLAPDYNEQFF. Drawing the rest from reference TRBV7-6 and TRBJ2-1, the complete variable domain is GAGVSQSPRYKVTKRGQDVALRCDPISGHVSLYWYRQALGQGPEFLTYFNYEAQQDKSGLPNDRFSAERPEGSISTLTIQRTEQRDSAMYRCASSLAPDYNEQFFGPGTRLTVL.

Only a few counts were recorded for this clonotype. The gene calls are TRBV4-2 and TRBJ2-5; D is possibly TRBD2 (7 bases). The CDR3 extends over 16 amino acids. The V end lost 0 bases, the J end lost 2 bases, and 13 bases lay between the germline ends. CDR1 LGHNA and CDR2 YNFKEQ come from the germline V gene. CDR3 sequence (DNA): TGTGCCAGCAGCCAAGAAAGGGGGGGGCGACAAGAGACCCAGTACTTC. Protein: CASSQERGGRQETQYF.

The chain uses TRBV9 and TRBJ2-5; the D gene is possibly TRBD2 (7 bases). Germline assignment: CDR1 SGDLS and CDR2 YYNGEE. The CDR3 sequence is 16 residues long. Trimming cost V 5 bases and J 5 bases, with 22 bases left between them. CDR3 in DNA: TGTGCCAGCAGTCCCCCCTTTCGGGGGGCTCTGGAGACCCAGTACTTC. Amino acids: CASSPPFRGALETQYF.

This clonotype was detected a few times. V is TRBV20-1 and J is TRBJ2-4, with D hard to call. Trimming pared 3 bases from V and 1 base from J, leaving 13 bases between. The V gene's germline CDR1 is DFQATT and CDR2 SNEGSKA (reference sequence). This CDR3 is 15 amino acids long. CDR3 in amino acids: CSASAVPRAKNIQYF. CDR3 bases: TGCAGTGCTAGTGCGGTTCCAAGGGCCAAAAACATTCAGTACTTC.

This clonotype came up a few times. V gene TRBV29-1 combines with J gene TRBJ2-7; the match to TRBD1 covers 10 bases. The CDR3 runs 13 residues. V trimming: 6 bases; J trimming: 5 bases; junction bases outside the gene matches: 7. Germline CDR1 and CDR2: SQVTM and ANQGSEA. The CDR3 nucleotides read TGCAGCGTGGGGACAGGGGATGCAAACGAGCAGTACTTC. Its protein product is CSVGTGDANEQYF.

The V and J genes are TRBV10-3 and TRBJ2-4; D possibly corresponds to TRBD1 (5 bases). The germline V and J ends were trimmed by 0 bases and 13 bases, with 7 bases remaining between them. Germline V gene lookup returns CDR1 ENHRY and CDR2 SYGVKD. CDR3 length: 11 amino acids. The CDR3 nucleotides read TGTGCCATCAGTGAGTCTGGACAACAGTACTTC. Translation gives CAISESGQQYF.

This clonotype was recorded a few times. The chain couples TRBV11-2 to TRBJ2-7; 9 nucleotides match TRBD1. J lost 4 bases, V lost 4 bases, and 14 bases had no gene match. In germline, CDR1 is SGHAT, CDR2 FQNNGV. The CDR3 runs to 17 residues. The CDR3 sequence is CASSSLGRTGVGYEQYF. The CDR3, as DNA: TGTGCCAGCAGCTCCCTAGGGCGGACAGGGGTGGGATACGAGCAGTACTTC. The full variable domain, completed using reference TRBV11-2 and TRBJ2-7, is EAGVAQSPRYKIIEKRQSVAFWCNPISGHATLYWYQQILGQGPKLLIQFQNNGVVDDSQLPKDRFSAERLKGVDSTLKIQPAKLEDSAVYLCASSSLGRTGVGYEQYFGPGTRLTVT.